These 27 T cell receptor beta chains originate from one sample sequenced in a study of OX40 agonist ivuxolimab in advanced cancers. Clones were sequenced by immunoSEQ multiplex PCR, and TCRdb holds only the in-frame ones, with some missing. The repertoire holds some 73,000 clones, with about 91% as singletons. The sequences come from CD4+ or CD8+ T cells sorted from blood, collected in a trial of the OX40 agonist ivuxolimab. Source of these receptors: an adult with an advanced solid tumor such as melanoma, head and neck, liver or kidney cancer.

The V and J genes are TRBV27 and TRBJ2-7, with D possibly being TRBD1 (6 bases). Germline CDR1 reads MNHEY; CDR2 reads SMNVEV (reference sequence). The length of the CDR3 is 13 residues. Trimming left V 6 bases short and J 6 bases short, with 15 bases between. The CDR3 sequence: CASRGRQGREQYF. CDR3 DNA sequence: TGTGCCAGCAGGGGCCGGCAGGGGCGCGAGCAGTACTTC.

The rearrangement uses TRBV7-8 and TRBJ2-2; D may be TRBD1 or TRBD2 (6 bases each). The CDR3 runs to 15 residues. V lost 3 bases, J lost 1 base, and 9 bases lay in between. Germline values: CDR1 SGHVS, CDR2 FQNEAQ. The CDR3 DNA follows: TGTGCCAGCAGCTTGGGGGGCTTGAACACCGGGGAGCTGTTTTTT. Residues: CASSLGGLNTGELFF. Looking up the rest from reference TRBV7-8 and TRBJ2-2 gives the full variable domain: GAGVSQSPRYKVAKRGQDVALRCDPISGHVSLFWYQQALGQGPEFLTYFQNEAQLDKSGLPSDRFFAERPEGSVSTLKIQRTQQEDSAVYLCASSLGGLNTGELFFGEGSRLTVL.

CDR3 nucleotide sequence: TGTGCCAGCAGCTTAGTAGGGACAGGGCTCAGCTCCTACGAGCAGTACTTC. Its translation is CASSLVGTGLSSYEQYF. The V gene is TRBV7-3, the J gene TRBJ2-7; TRBD1 agrees at 9 bases. V trimming: 2 bases; J trimming: 0 bases; junction bases outside the gene matches: 8. The CDR3 is 17 amino acids. The V gene's germline CDR1 is SGHTA and CDR2 FQGTGA.

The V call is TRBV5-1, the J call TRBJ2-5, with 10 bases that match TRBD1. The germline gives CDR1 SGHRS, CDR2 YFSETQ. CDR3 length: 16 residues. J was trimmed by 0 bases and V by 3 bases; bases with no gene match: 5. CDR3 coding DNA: TGCGCCAGCAGCTCCGGGACAGGGGCTTACCAAGAGACCCAGTACTTC. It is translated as CASSSGTGAYQETQYF.

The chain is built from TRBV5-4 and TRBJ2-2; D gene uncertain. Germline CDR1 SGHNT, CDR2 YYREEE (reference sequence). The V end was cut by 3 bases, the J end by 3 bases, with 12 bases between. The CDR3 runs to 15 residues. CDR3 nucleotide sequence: TGTGCCAGCAGCTCGGAGCGCACATACACCGGGGAGCTGTTTTTT. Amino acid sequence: CASSSERTYTGELFF.

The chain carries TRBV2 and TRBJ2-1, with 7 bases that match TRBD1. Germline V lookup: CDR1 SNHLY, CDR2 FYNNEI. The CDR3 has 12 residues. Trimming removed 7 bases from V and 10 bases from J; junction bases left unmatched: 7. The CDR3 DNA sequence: TGTGCCAGCAAGAGAACAGGGGCCGAGCAGTTCTTC. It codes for CASKRTGAEQFF. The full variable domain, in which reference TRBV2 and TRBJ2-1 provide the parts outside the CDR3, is EPEVTQTPSHQVTQMGQEVILRCVPISNHLYFYWYRQILGQKVEFLVSFYNNEISEKSEIFDDQFSVERPDGSNFTLKIRSTKLEDSAMYFCASKRTGAEQFFGPGTRLTVL.

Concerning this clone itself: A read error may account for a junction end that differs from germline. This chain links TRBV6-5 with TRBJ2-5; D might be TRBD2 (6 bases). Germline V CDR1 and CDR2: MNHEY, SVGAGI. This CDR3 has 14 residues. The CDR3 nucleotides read TGTGCCAGCAGTGACTCCGGACTACAAGAGACCCAGTACTTC. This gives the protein CASSDSGLQETQYF.

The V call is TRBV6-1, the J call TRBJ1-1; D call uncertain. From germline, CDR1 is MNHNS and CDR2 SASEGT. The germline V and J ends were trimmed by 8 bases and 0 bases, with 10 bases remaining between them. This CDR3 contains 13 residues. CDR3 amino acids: CASVGIMNTEAFF. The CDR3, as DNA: TGTGCCAGCGTCGGGATCATGAACACTGAAGCTTTCTTT.

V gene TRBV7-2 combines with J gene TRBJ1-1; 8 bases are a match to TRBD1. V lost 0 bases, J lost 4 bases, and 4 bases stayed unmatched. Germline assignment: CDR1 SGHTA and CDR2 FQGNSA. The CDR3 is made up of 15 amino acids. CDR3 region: CASSLAQGVSTEAFF. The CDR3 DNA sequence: TGTGCCAGCAGCTTAGCACAGGGGGTTAGCACTGAAGCTTTCTTT.

This CDR3 is CASSFSENTEAFF. DNA of the CDR3: TGTGCCAGCAGCTTTTCCGAGAACACTGAAGCTTTCTTT. The gene calls are TRBV11-1 and TRBJ1-1; unclear D gene. V was clipped by 3 bases and J by 1 base, with 6 bases between them. This CDR3 region has 13 residues. Germline values: CDR1 SGHAT, CDR2 FQDESV (reference sequence).

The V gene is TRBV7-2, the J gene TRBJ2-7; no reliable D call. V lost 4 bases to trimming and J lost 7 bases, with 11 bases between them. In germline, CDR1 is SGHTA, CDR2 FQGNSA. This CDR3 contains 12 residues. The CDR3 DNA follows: TGTGCCAGCAGCTCGGGCTGGGAAGAGCAGTACTTC. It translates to CASSSGWEEQYF. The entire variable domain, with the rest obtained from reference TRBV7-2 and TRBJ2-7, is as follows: GAGVSQSPSNKVTEKGKDVELRCDPISGHTALYWYRQSLGQGLEFLIYFQGNSAPDKSGLPSDRFSAERTGGSVSTLTIQRTQQEDSAVYLCASSSGWEEQYFGPGTRLTVT.

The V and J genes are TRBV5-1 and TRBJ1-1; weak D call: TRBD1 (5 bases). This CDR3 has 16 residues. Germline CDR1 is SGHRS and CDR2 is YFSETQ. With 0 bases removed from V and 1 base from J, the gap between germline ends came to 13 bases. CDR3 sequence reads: CASSLGLGGGNTEAFF. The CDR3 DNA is TGCGCCAGCAGCTTGGGATTGGGGGGTGGGAACACTGAAGCTTTCTTT. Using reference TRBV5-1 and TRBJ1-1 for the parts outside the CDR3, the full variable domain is KAGVTQTPRYLIKTRGQQVTLSCSPISGHRSVSWYQQTPGQGLQFLFEYFSETQRNKGNFPGRFSGRQFSNSRSEMNVSTLELGDSALYLCASSLGLGGGNTEAFFGQGTRLTVV.

CDR3 in amino acids: CASSYSGGSETQYF. The CDR3 region has the DNA TGTGCCAGCAGTTACTCAGGGGGATCGGAGACCCAGTACTTC. V usage is TRBV6-5 and J usage is TRBJ2-5, with D perhaps TRBD1 (6 bases). CDR3 length equals 14 residues. The germline V and J ends were trimmed by 0 bases and 5 bases, with 10 bases remaining between them. The V gene's germline CDR1 is MNHEY and CDR2 SVGAGI.

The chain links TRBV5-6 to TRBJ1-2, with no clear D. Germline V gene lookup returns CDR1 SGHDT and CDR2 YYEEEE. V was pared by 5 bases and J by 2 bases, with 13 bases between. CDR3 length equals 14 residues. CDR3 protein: CASSSVDGNYGYTF. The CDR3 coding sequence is TGTGCCAGCAGTTCGGTGGACGGAAACTATGGCTACACCTTC. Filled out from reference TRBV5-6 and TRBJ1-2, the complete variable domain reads DAGVTQSPTHLIKTRGQQVTLRCSPKSGHDTVSWYQQALGQGPQFIFQYYEEEERQRGNFPDRFSGHQFPNYSSELNVNALLLGDSALYLCASSSVDGNYGYTFGSGTRLTVV.

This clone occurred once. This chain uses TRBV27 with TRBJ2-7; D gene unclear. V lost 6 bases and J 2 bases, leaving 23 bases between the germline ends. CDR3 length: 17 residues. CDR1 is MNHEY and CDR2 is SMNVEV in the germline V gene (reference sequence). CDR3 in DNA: TGTGCCAGCAGAAAATTGCTACTTAGGGCGGATACCTACGAGCAGTACTTC. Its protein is CASRKLLLRADTYEQYF.

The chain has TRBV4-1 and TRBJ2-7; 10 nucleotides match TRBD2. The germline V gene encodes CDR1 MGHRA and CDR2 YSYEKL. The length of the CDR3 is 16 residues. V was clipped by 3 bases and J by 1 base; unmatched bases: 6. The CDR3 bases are TGCGCCAGCAGCCATAATAGCGGGGGGCCATCCTACGAGCAGTACTTC. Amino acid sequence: CASSHNSGGPSYEQYF.

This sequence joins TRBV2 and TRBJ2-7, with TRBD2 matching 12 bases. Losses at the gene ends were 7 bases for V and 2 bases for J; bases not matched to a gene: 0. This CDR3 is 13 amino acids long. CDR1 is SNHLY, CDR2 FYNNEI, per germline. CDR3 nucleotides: TGTGCCAGCACTAGCGGGAGGGCCTACGAGCAGTACTTC. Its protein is CASTSGRAYEQYF.

The CDR3 loop reads CASSPGQGGRYF. DNA for the CDR3: TGTGCCAGCAGCCCTGGACAGGGTGGGAGGTACTTC. The rearrangement links TRBV7-9 to TRBJ2-4, with 8 bases identical to TRBD1. V was clipped by 5 bases and J by 15 bases; unmatched bases: 9. Germline CDR1 is SEHNR and CDR2 is FQNEAQ (reference sequence). The CDR3 extends over 12 amino acids.

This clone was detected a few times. The chain's CDR3 is CASSLGGAQTGELFF. The CDR3 DNA reads as TGTGCCAGCAGTTTAGGGGGGGCGCAAACCGGGGAGCTGTTTTTT. The chain carries TRBV28 and TRBJ2-2; a possible D gene is TRBD2 (7 bases). This CDR3 spans 15 amino acids. Germline V gene sequence: CDR1 MDHEN, CDR2 SYDVKM. The ends were cut back, 2 bases at V and 5 bases at J, with 12 bases in the middle. Drawing the rest from reference TRBV28 and TRBJ2-2, the complete variable domain is DVKVTQSSRYLVKRTGEKVFLECVQDMDHENMFWYRQDPGLGLRLIYFSYDVKMKEKGDIPEGYSVSREKKERFSLILESASTNQTSMYLCASSLGGAQTGELFFGEGSRLTVL.

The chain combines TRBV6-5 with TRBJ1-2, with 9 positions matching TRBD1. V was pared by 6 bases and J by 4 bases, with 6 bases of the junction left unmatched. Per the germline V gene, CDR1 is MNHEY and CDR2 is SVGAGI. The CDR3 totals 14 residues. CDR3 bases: TGTGCCAGCAGACCCACAGGGGGCGGCTATGGCTACACCTTC. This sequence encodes CASRPTGGGYGYTF.

The CDR3 DNA reads TGTGCCAGCTCACCACTGTGGGGCCAAGAGACCCAGTACTTC. It translates to CASSPLWGQETQYF. The chain couples TRBV18 to TRBJ2-5; D ambiguous. Trimming shortened V by 1 base and J by 1 base, and 7 bases separated the two germline ends. There are 14 residues in the CDR3. Germline CDR1 reads KGHSH; CDR2 reads LQKENI.

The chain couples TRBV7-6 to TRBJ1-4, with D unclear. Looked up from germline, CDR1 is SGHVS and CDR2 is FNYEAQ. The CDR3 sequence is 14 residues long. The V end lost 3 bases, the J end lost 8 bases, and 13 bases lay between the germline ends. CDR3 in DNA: TGTGCCAGCAGCTTGCGGTCTGTTAGCGAAAAACTGTTTTTT. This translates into CASSLRSVSEKLFF.

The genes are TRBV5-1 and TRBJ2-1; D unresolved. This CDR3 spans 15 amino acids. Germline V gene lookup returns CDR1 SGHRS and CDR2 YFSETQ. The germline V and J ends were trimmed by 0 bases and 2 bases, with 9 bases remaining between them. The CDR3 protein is CASSLDSRTYNEQFF. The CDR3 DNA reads TGCGCCAGCAGCTTGGATTCCAGGACCTACAATGAGCAGTTCTTC.

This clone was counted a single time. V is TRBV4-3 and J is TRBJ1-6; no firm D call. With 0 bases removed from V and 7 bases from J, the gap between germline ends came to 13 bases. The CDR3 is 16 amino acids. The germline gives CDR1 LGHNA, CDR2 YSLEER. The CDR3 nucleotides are TGCGCCAGCAGCCAAGATAACCGGCGGCAGAATTCACCCCTCCACTTT. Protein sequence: CASSQDNRRQNSPLHF.

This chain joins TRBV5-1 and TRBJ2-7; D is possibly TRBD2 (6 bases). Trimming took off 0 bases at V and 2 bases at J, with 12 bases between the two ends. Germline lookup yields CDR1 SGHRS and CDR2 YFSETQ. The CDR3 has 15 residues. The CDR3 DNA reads TGCGCCAGCAGCTTGGACCCTAGCGCCGCCTACGAGCAGTACTTC. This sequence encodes CASSLDPSAAYEQYF.

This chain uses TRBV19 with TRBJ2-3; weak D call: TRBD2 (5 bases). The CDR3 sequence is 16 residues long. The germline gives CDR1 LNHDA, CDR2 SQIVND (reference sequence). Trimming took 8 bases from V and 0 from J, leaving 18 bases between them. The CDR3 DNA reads TGTGCCAGTGCCCCTATGGGGAGTTTTAGCACAGATACGCAGTATTTT. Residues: CASAPMGSFSTDTQYF. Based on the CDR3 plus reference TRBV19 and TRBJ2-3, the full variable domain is DGGITQSPKYLFRKEGQNVTLSCEQNLNHDAMYWYRQDPGQGLRLIYYSQIVNDFQKGDIAEGYSVSREKKESFPLTVTSAQKNPTAFYLCASAPMGSFSTDTQYFGPGTRLTVL.

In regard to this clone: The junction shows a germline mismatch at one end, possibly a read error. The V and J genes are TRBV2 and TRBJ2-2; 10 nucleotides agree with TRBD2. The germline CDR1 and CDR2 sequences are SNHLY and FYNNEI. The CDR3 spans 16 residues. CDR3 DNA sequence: TGTGCCAGCAGTCAAGCTAGCGGGGGAAACACCGGGGAGCTGTTTTTT. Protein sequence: CASSQASGGNTGELFF.